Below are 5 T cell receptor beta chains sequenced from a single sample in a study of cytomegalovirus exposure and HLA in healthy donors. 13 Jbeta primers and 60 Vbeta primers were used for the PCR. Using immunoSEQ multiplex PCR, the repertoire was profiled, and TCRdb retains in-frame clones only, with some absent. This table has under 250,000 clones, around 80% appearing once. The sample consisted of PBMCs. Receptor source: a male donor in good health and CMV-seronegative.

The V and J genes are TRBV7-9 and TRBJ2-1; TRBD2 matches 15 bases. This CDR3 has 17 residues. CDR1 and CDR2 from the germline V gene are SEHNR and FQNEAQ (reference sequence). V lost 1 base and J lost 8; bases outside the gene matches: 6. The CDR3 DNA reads TGTGCCAGCAGCTTAGACGGACTAGCGGGAGGGCCCTATGAGCAGTTCTTC. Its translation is CASSLDGLAGGPYEQFF.

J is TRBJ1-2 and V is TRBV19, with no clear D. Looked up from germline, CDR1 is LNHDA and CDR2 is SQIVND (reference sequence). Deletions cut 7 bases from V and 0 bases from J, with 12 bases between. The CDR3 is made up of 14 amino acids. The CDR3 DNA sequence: TGTGCCAGTACCCTACAGAAAACTAACTATGGCTACACCTTC. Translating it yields CASTLQKTNYGYTF.

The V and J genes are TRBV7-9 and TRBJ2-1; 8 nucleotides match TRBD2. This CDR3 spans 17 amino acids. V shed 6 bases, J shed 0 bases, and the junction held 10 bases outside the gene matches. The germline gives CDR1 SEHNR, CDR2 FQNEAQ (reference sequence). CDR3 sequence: CASRSTSGRSSYNEQFF. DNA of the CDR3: TGTGCCAGCAGGTCTACTAGCGGCCGGAGCTCCTACAATGAGCAGTTCTTC. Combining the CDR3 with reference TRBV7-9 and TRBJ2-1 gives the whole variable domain DTGVSQNPRHKITKRGQNVTFRCDPISEHNRLYWYRQTLGQGPEFLTYFQNEAQLEKSRLLSDRFSAERPKGSFSTLEIQRTEQGDSAMYLCASRSTSGRSSYNEQFFGPGTRLTVL.

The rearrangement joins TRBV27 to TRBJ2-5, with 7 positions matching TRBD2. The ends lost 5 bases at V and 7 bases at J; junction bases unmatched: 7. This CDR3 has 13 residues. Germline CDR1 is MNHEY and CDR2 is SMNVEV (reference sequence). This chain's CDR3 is CASSVLALGTQYF. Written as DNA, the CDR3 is TGTGCCAGCAGTGTACTAGCGCTCGGGACCCAGTACTTC.

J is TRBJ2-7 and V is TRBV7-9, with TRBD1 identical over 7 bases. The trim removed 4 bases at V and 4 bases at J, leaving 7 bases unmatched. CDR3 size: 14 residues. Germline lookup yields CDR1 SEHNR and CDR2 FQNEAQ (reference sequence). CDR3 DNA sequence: TGTGCCAGCAGCTCGCCGGGACAGCCATACGAGCAGTACTTC. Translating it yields CASSSPGQPYEQYF.